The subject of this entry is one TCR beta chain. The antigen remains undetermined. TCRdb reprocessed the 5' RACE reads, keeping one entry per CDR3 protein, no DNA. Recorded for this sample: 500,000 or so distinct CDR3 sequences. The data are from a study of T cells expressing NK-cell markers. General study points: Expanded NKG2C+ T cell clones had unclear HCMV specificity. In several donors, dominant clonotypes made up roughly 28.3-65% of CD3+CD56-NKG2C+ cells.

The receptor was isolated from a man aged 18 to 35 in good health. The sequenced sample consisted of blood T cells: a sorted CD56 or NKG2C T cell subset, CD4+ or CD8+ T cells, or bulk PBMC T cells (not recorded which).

CDR3 loop: CASRTEGLPNEKLFF. V gene TRBV6-1 combines with J gene TRBJ1-4; TCRdb picks TRBD1, but there is no DNA to check that call. This CDR3 has 15 residues. Looked up from germline, CDR1 is MNHNS and CDR2 is SASEGT.